This T cell receptor (beta chain) is from a study of human T cells and chemical hapten exposure. Overall study context: Each patient's scalp received weekly diphenylcyclopropenone throughout the roughly 25-week study.

Time point: patch test 1, 2 weeks after DPC sensitization. Treatment of the sample: therapeutic diphenylcyclopropenone sensitization with weekly scalp DPC. Points from the study as a whole: Counts of expanded TCRs at PT1 were positively correlated with patch test score.

This CDR3 contains 15 residues. V gave up 5 bases and J gave up 10 bases; unmatched junction bases: 9. Germline lookup yields CDR1 SGHTA and CDR2 FQGNSA. In this sample, this clonotype turned up many times. Its antigen remains unidentified. MiXCR was run by TCRdb on the RACE reads, yielding one entry per CDR3 protein. The sample consists of about 380,000 distinct CDR3 sequences, more than 4.5% of them appearing once. The chain employs TRBV7-2 and TRBJ2-1, with TRBD2 matching over 12 bases. The sequencing used whole blood, collected in connection with sensitization to the hapten diphenylcyclopropenone (DPC). The receptor was isolated from a woman in her 50s with alopecia areata. Some clones in this sample may be carry-over from other donors' samples. For the CDR3, the DNA is TGTGCCAGCAGCCGTAGACTAGCGGGAGTAGGGGAGCAGTTCTTC. As protein: CASSRRLAGVGEQFF.